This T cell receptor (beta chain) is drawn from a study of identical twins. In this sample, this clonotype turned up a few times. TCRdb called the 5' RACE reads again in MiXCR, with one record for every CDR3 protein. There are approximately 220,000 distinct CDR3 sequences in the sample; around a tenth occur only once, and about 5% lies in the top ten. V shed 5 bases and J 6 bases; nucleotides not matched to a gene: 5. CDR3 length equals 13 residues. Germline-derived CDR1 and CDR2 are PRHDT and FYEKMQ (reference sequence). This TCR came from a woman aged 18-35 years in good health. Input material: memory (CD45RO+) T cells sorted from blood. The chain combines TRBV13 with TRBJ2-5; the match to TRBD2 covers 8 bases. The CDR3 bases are TGTGCCAGCAGCACTAGCGGTGGGAAGACCCAGTACTTC. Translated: CASSTSGGKTQYF.